Each of the 27 T cell receptor beta chains below was sequenced from the same sample in a study of blood T cell repertoires in COVID-19. Using immunoSEQ multiplex PCR, the repertoire was profiled, and TCRdb retains in-frame clones only, with some absent. There are over 450,000 clones in the sample; approximately 89% occur only once, and roughly 1% lies in the top ten. Sequenced material: peripheral blood. All receptors derive from a man younger than 35 with COVID-19, enrolled during active disease.

The V gene is TRBV18, the J gene TRBJ1-2; TRBD1 is a possible D gene (5 bases). V lost 4 bases, J lost 6 bases, and 18 bases lay in between. The CDR3 has 15 residues. In germline, CDR1 is KGHSH, CDR2 LQKENI. Written as DNA, the CDR3 is TGTGCCAGCTCACGCCCTTTTCAGGGCCGGGATGGCTACACCTTC. Amino acid sequence: CASSRPFQGRDGYTF.

This chain connects TRBV5-8 to TRBJ1-1; 7 positions agree with TRBD1. V was pared by 1 base and J by 5 bases, with 17 bases of the junction left unmatched. The CDR3 runs to 18 residues. Per the germline V gene, CDR1 is SGHTS and CDR2 is YDEGEE. The CDR3 sequence: CASSLFGAGQSRWTEAFF. The CDR3 DNA follows: TGTGCCAGCAGCTTGTTCGGGGCGGGACAGTCCCGTTGGACTGAAGCTTTCTTT.

The V call is TRBV5-1, the J call TRBJ2-7; 10 bases map to TRBD2. The J segment lost 4 bases and the V segment lost 3 bases, leaving 7 bases of the junction unmatched. This CDR3 is built from 15 residues. Per germline, CDR1 SGHRS and CDR2 YFSETQ. CDR3 DNA: TGCGCCAGCAGCTCCGAGCGGGGGGGCTTATACGAGCAGTACTTC. Its translation: CASSSERGGLYEQYF.

This rearrangement joins TRBV3-1 (or the pseudogene TRBV3-2) to TRBJ2-7; D is unresolved. CDR1 is LGHDT and CDR2 is YNNKEL in the germline V gene (reference sequence). CDR3 length equals 15 residues. Trimming left V 4 bases short and J 2 bases short, with 15 bases between. The CDR3 coding sequence is TGTGCCAGCAGCCTCAGACCTGACTCTGCCTACGAGCAGTACTTC. It translates to CASSLRPDSAYEQYF.

The rearrangement uses TRBV18 and TRBJ2-3, with D perhaps matching TRBD2 (6 bases). The CDR3 is made up of 13 amino acids. V lost 3 bases and J lost 5, with 9 bases in between. From germline, CDR1 is KGHSH and CDR2 LQKENI. CDR3 residues: CASSPGLQDTQYF. In DNA, the CDR3 is TGTGCCAGCTCACCGGGACTGCAAGATACGCAGTATTTT.

The chain recombines TRBV19 with TRBJ1-6; D not resolved. The ends were cut back, 5 bases at V and 0 bases at J, with 11 bases in the middle. This CDR3 is built from 16 residues. From germline, CDR1 is LNHDA and CDR2 SQIVND (reference sequence). The CDR3, as DNA: TGTGCCAGTAGTGCGGGGTCTCGCTCCTATAATTCACCCCTCCACTTT. Its translation: CASSAGSRSYNSPLHF.

The rearrangement links TRBV19 to TRBJ2-1; unclear D gene. Germline loops: CDR1 LNHDA, CDR2 SQIVND (reference sequence). V lost 3 bases and J lost 10, with 7 bases in between. The CDR3 is made up of 11 amino acids. In DNA form, the CDR3 reads TGTGCCAGTAGTATTAGTCGGGAGCAGTTCTTC. Translated, it gives CASSISREQFF.

CDR3 region: CASSVSPGNTIYF. The CDR3 DNA reads as TGTGCCAGCAGCGTGAGCCCTGGAAACACCATATATTTT. The chain uses TRBV5-6 and TRBJ1-3; D remains ambiguous. This CDR3 is built from 13 residues. With 4 bases removed from V and 2 bases from J, the gap between germline ends came to 7 bases. The V gene's germline CDR1 is SGHDT and CDR2 YYEEEE.

This clone is a singleton in its sample. The chain's CDR3 is CASSLDDTYNEQFF. CDR3 bases: TGTGCCAGCTCACTCGACGACACCTACAATGAGCAGTTCTTC. This rearrangement joins TRBV18 to TRBJ2-1; D is unresolved. Germline V gene data show CDR1 as KGHSH and CDR2 as LQKENI. Trimming stripped 4 bases from V and 2 bases from J, with 9 bases between. The CDR3 has 14 residues.

Notes on this clone: One end of the junction does not line up with germline, which may come from a read error. V usage is TRBV25-1 and J usage is TRBJ2-5; TRBD2 aligns across 10 bases. The germline gives CDR1 MGHDK, CDR2 SYGVNS. This CDR3 contains 16 residues. CDR3 loop: CVSSEYASGRAETQYF. In DNA, the CDR3 is TGTGTCAGCAGTGAATATGCAAGCGGGAGGGCAGAGACCCAGTACTTC.

This sequence joins TRBV29-1 and TRBJ2-5; D may be TRBD2 (5 bases). Germline loops: CDR1 SQVTM, CDR2 ANQGSEA. This CDR3 is built from 12 residues. With 7 bases removed from V and 2 bases from J, the gap between germline ends came to 11 bases. The CDR3 DNA sequence: TGCAGCGGACTTACGGGGCAAGAGACCCAGTACTTC. Amino acid sequence: CSGLTGQETQYF.

The rearrangement links TRBV30 to TRBJ2-5; TRBD1 matches at 8 bases. The CDR3 runs to 14 residues. V lost 8 bases, J lost 5 bases, and 13 bases stayed unmatched. Germline lookup yields CDR1 GTSNPN and CDR2 SVGIG (reference sequence). The CDR3, as DNA: TGTGCCGGGAACCTCGGACAGGGTGGGGAGACCCAGTACTTC. Protein sequence: CAGNLGQGGETQYF.

The chain uses TRBV11-3 and TRBJ1-6, with 7 bases identical to TRBD1. Germline V CDR1 and CDR2: SGHNT, YENEEA. V shed 6 bases and J 7 bases; nucleotides not matched to a gene: 9. The length of the CDR3 is 15 residues. CDR3: CASRRQGAFNSPLHF. The CDR3 nucleotides are TGTGCCAGCAGAAGACAGGGAGCTTTCAATTCACCCCTCCACTTT.

The chain combines TRBV29-1 with TRBJ2-7; 7 bases align to TRBD1. The V segment lost 2 bases and the J segment 3 bases; nucleotides outside the gene matches: 1. The CDR3 is made up of 12 amino acids. Germline-derived CDR1 and CDR2 are SQVTM and ANQGSEA. The CDR3: CSVERDSYEQYF. CDR3 bases: TGCAGCGTTGAAAGGGACAGCTACGAGCAGTACTTC.

The rearrangement uses TRBV10-2 and TRBJ2-5; 8 bases agree with TRBD1. V gave up 8 bases and J gave up 1 base; unmatched junction bases: 3. The germline CDR1 and CDR2 sequences are WSHSY and SAAADI. The CDR3 runs 13 residues. CDR3 nucleotide sequence: TGCGCCAGCGAGGACAGGGCCCAAGAGACCCAGTACTTC. Protein: CASEDRAQETQYF.

Here the CDR3 reads CASSVGGLDTDTQYF. In DNA, the CDR3 is TGTGCCAGCAGCGTAGGGGGCTTAGACACAGATACGCAGTATTTT. The V call is TRBV9, the J call TRBJ2-3; weak D call: TRBD1 (5 bases). The CDR3 runs 15 residues. V gave up 0 bases and J gave up 2 bases, with 10 bases separating them. Germline CDR1 SGDLS, CDR2 YYNGEE.

The chain has TRBV5-1 and TRBJ2-1; D possibly corresponds to TRBD2 (6 bases). Germline V CDR1 and CDR2: SGHRS, YFSETQ. The V end lost 7 bases, the J end lost 6 bases, and 8 bases lay between the germline ends. This CDR3 comprises 11 residues. In nucleotides, the CDR3 is TGCGCCAGCCGACTAGTCAATGAGCAGTTCTTC. Translation gives CASRLVNEQFF.

CDR3 in DNA: TGTGCCACCAGCAGAGATCCCTCTTACGAGCAGTACTTC. Encoded protein: CATSRDPSYEQYF. The chain has TRBV15 and TRBJ2-7; the D is unclear. V was shortened by 0 bases and J by 4 bases, with 7 bases between the two germline ends. There are 13 residues in the CDR3. Germline assignment: CDR1 LNHNV and CDR2 YYDKDF (reference sequence).

This chain joins TRBV7-6 and TRBJ2-1; 10 bases match TRBD1. The V gene's germline CDR1 is SGHVS and CDR2 FNYEAQ. V gave up 1 base and J gave up 7 bases; unmatched junction bases: 13. This CDR3 has 18 residues. CDR3 sequence: CASSLVASRQGAGNEQFF. The CDR3 DNA reads as TGTGCCAGCAGCTTAGTCGCCTCCAGACAGGGGGCGGGGAATGAGCAGTTCTTC.

The chain is built from TRBV27 and TRBJ2-7; no reliable D call. Germline V gives CDR1 MNHEY, CDR2 SMNVEV (reference sequence). The CDR3 is 14 residues long. V lost 3 bases to trimming and J lost 3 bases, with 12 bases between them. Written as DNA, the CDR3 is TGTGCCAGCAGTTTGGCCTGGCGGCTCTACGAGCAGTACTTC. The encoded protein is CASSLAWRLYEQYF.

J is TRBJ2-5 and V is TRBV15; 10 positions match TRBD1. This CDR3 region has 16 residues. CDR1 LNHNV and CDR2 YYDKDF come from the germline V gene (reference sequence). Trimming cost V 0 bases and J 3 bases; bases outside gene matches: 4. The CDR3 loop is CATSRDRTGGEETQYF. In DNA form, the CDR3 reads TGTGCCACCAGCAGAGATCGGACAGGGGGGGAAGAGACCCAGTACTTC. Drawing the rest from reference TRBV15 and TRBJ2-5, the complete variable domain is DAMVIQNPRYQVTQFGKPVTLSCSQTLNHNVMYWYQQKSSQAPKLLFHYYDKDFNNEADTPDNFQSRRPNTSFCFLDIRSPGLGDTAMYLCATSRDRTGGEETQYFGPGTRLLVL.

This clone was counted once. V gene TRBV3-1 (or the pseudogene TRBV3-2) combines with J gene TRBJ2-5; TRBD1 aligns across 8 bases. The ends lost 6 bases at V and 2 bases at J; junction bases unmatched: 5. The germline V gene has CDR1 LGHDT and CDR2 YNNKEL (reference sequence). The CDR3 has 14 amino acids. In DNA, the CDR3 is TGTGCCAGCAGACCGACAGGGGTTCAAGAGACCCAGTACTTC. Translating gives CASRPTGVQETQYF.

The chain joins TRBV19 to TRBJ2-7; 10 positions agree with TRBD1. J was trimmed by 6 bases and V by 1 base; bases with no gene match: 6. Germline CDR1 reads LNHDA; CDR2 reads SQIVND (reference sequence). The CDR3 covers 15 residues. The chain's CDR3 is CASSIGDRGLGEQYF. CDR3 in DNA: TGTGCCAGTAGTATAGGGGACAGGGGACTCGGCGAGCAGTACTTC.

The CDR3 is CASSQEPQGLNEKLFF. CDR3 coding DNA: TGTGCCAGCAGCCAAGAGCCGCAGGGACTAAATGAAAAACTGTTTTTT. V gene TRBV4-2 combines with J gene TRBJ1-4; D is possibly TRBD1 (5 bases). Per germline, CDR1 LGHNA and CDR2 YNFKEQ. The ends were cut back, 0 bases at V and 5 bases at J, with 13 bases in the middle. The length of the CDR3 is 16 residues.

This clone has only one observation. The V call is TRBV3-1 (or the pseudogene TRBV3-2), the J call TRBJ2-3; TRBD2 aligns across 13 bases. V lost 3 bases, J lost 1 base, and 7 bases stayed unmatched. The CDR3 contains 18 residues. CDR1 LGHDT and CDR2 YNNKEL come from the germline V gene (reference sequence). CDR3 residues: CASSHRTSGRGGTDTQYF. The CDR3 bases are TGTGCCAGCAGCCACCGGACTAGCGGGAGAGGAGGCACAGATACGCAGTATTTT.

The gene calls are TRBV6-5 and TRBJ2-3; 7 bases are shared with TRBD2. The V segment lost 6 bases and the J segment 5 bases; nucleotides outside the gene matches: 8. The CDR3 covers 14 residues. The germline CDR1 and CDR2 sequences are MNHEY and SVGAGI. The CDR3, as DNA: TGTGCCAGCAGGGGGGGGAATTGGGTAGATACGCAGTATTTT. This gives the protein CASRGGNWVDTQYF.

CDR3 residues: CASSPGTSAREQYF. The CDR3 DNA sequence: TGTGCCAGCAGTCCCGGGACATCTGCACGGGAGCAGTACTTC. The chain couples TRBV2 to TRBJ2-7; the D gene is possibly TRBD1 (6 bases). The CDR3 length is 14 residues. Deletions cut 5 bases from V and 7 bases from J, with 18 bases between. Per the germline V gene, CDR1 is SNHLY and CDR2 is FYNNEI.